This TCR beta chain was captured by sequencing in a study of read filtering for tumor transcriptome and immune sequencing (dated by TCRdb to 2020 to 2021). Regarding the study in general: Of the patients in the cohort, approximately 16 were male and around 15 were female, and their mean age was approximately 66 years, with a range of about 45 to 90. Per sample, about 4.05 to 11 million TCR-region mapped reads were obtained with IR-seq, compared with only about 80 to 1273 with RNA-seq. As a main aim, a read-filtering strategy for immune repertoire data was addressed, with the specific question being whether clonotypes supported by a single read should be removed. Using the same bone marrow samples, the study ran both targeted immune repertoire sequencing and bulk whole-transcriptome sequencing and then compared the TCR repertoires from each method. By revised international staging, 8 patients were R-ISS I, about 15 were R-ISS II and roughly 7 were R-ISS III. After DNase treatment, whole-transcriptome libraries were prepared using the TruSeq RNA Access Library Prep Kit.

Starting from around 420 ng RNA, TCR libraries were constructed with the Immunoverse kit using molecular barcoded adaptors that cover the alpha/delta and beta/gamma chains. TCR library preparation used the same RNA that was used for transcriptome sequencing. An Illumina HiSeq 4000 with 2 x 150 cycles was used to sequence the TCR libraries. Processing in the source paper ran as follows. TCR reads were aligned to human V, D, J and C references and assembled into CDR3 clonotypes with MiXCR, including quality filtering and error correction. The tcR package in R was used for analysis of clonotype counts and gene usage diversity. Raw mapping reads were checked after the RNA-seq reads had been mapped by STAR aligner version 2.5.3a onto the human GRCh37 genome. To test the effect of sequencing depth on detected clonotypes, IR-seq fastq files were randomly downsampled using Seqtk 1.3. TCRdb trimmed public reads at Q25 via fastp, called clones via MiXCR and kept in-frame beta chains. Under each unique CDR3 protein, matching rows form one entry showing the most common genes and DNA. The V and J calls were not made by the authors but by TCRdb's processing. The table for this sample lists approximately 90,000 distinct CDR3 sequences; approximately 21% of them were counted only once. The ten largest clones take up more than 9.5% of the sample.

Each patient had bone marrow sampled at the time of active disease. Isolation of bone marrow mononuclear cells was performed by Ficoll-Hypaque density gradient centrifugation. CD138-negative cells were obtained by negative selection after labeling with CD138 magnetic microbeads on a MACS separator, removing myeloma plasma cells. The purity of the isolated cells was checked by flow cytometry with CD138 antibodies on an Attune NxT. TRIzol reagent was used to extract total RNA, and a NanoDrop spectrophotometer was used to quantify the extracted RNA. For each patient, paired RNA-seq and IR-seq were run on the CD138-negative bone marrow sample from that patient. CDR3 length: 15 amino acids, cysteine to phenylalanine. Only the CDR3 region is kept as DNA, spanning 45 bases read in frame from base 1. Trimming removed 4 bases from V and 4 bases from J; the gene matches leave 11 bases unexplained. According to the germline V gene (reference sequence), CDR1 reads DFQATT and CDR2 reads SNEGSKA.

Turning to this clonotype: Its binding antigen is unknown. Base-call qualities are not available, and no considerably larger clone is one nucleotide away.

What the authors observed across the whole study: Single-read clonotypes made up around 82% of clonotypes but only about 4% of total reads in IR-seq, compared with roughly three quarters of clonotypes and approximately 40% of reads in RNA-seq. The sorted CD138-negative fraction was not purified T cells but a mixed bone marrow immune population. The correlation between IR-seq and RNA-seq shared clonotype proportions rose when single-read clonotypes were removed. IR-seq captured clonotypes at much higher depth and more reliably than RNA-seq, and smaller IR-seq throughput sufficed to identify most shared clonotypes.

Sequenced input: a population of CD138-negative cells sorted from bone marrow. Reading the label with the study, this specimen's cell subset or site is: bone marrow mononuclear cells depleted of CD138+ plasma/myeloma cells by negative magnetic selection. The chain uses TRBV20-1 and TRBJ2-7; 9 bases in the middle match TRBD1. The TCR originated in a donor at least 40 years old with multiple myeloma. The DNA is as follows: TGCAGTGCTAAAGCTCGACAGGGGGGTCAGTACGAGCAGTACTTC. This is translated as CSAKARQGGQYEQYF.